This TCR beta chain is drawn from a study of CD8 T cells in Susac syndrome. Turning to the study itself: At blood draw, Susac syndrome patients were therapy-naive, on corticosteroids, or on intravenous immunoglobulin alone.

Isolation of CD8+ and CD4+ T cells was performed negatively, whereas enrichment of TEMRA cells was done by FACS. This clonotype was seen a single time. With random hexamers, reverse transcription was performed on roughly 0.45 to 1 ug of RNA. The CDR3 of TCR beta was amplified by immunoSEQ multiplex PCR across 54 Vbeta and 13 Jbeta. MiXCR, run by TCRdb on the immunoSEQ multiplex PCR reads, gives a single entry per CDR3 protein. Among more than 150,000 distinct CDR3 sequences, approximately 94% were seen once, and the ten largest hold 0.075% to 0.1%. This CDR3 is built from 17 residues. V shed 6 bases, J shed 4 bases, and the junction held 15 bases outside the gene matches.

The genes are TRBV12-3 or TRBV12-4 and TRBJ2-5, with 9 bases aligning to TRBD2. Sequences were obtained from CD4+ T cells from PBMCs. This TCR derives from a human donor with Susac syndrome. The CDR3 nucleotides read TGTGCCAGCAGCCCCGGGACTAGCTCGGGAATAGGAGAGACCCAGTACTTC. This codes for CASSPGTSSGIGETQYF.